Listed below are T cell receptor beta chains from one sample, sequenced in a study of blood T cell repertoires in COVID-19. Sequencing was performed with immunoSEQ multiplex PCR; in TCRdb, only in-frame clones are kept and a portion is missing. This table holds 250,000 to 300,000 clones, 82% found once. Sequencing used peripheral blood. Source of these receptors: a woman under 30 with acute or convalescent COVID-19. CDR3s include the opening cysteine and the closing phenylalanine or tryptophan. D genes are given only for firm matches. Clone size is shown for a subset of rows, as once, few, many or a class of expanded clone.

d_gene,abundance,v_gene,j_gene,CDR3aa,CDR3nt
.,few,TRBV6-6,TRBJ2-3,CASSPSTDTQYF,TGTGCCAGCAGCCCTAGCACAGATACGCAGTATTTT
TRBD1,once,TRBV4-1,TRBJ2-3,CASSQEQGEADTQYF,TGCGCCAGCAGCCAAGAACAGGGGGAAGCAGATACGCAGTATTTT
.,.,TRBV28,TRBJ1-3,CASSLGQFGNTIYF,TGTGCCAGCAGTTTAGGCCAATTCGGAAACACCATATATTTT
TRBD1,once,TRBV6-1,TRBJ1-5,CASSEWGQGSRNQPQHF,TGTGCCAGCAGTGAATGGGGACAGGGGTCCCGAAATCAGCCCCAGCATTTT
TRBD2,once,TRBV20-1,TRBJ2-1,CSASVSGRVNEQFF,TGCAGTGCCAGTGTCAGCGGGAGAGTAAATGAGCAGTTCTTC
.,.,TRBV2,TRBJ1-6,CASMNKITGNSPLHF,TGTGCCAGCATGAACAAAATAACGGGGAATTCACCCCTCCACTTT
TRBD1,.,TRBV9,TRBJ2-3,CASSSWTGESDTQYF,TGTGCCAGCAGCTCTTGGACAGGGGAGTCAGATACGCAGTATTTT
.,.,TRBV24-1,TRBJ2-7,CATSDWQGYYEQYF,TGTGCCACCAGTGATTGGCAGGGTTACTACGAGCAGTACTTC
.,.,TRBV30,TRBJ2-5,CAWMAQSVETQYF,TGTGCCTGGATGGCACAGTCTGTTGAGACCCAGTACTTC
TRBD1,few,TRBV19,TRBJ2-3,CASSIRDRVTDTQYF,TGTGCCAGTAGTATCCGGGACAGGGTTACAGATACGCAGTATTTT
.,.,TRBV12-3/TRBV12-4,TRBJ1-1,CASSRGTEAFF,TGTGCCAGCAGTCGGGGCACTGAAGCTTTCTTT
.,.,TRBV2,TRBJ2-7,CATLPTLGKKAPSPLYEQYF,TGTGCCACCCTACCAACCCTCGGGAAAAAAGCCCCCTCCCCGCTCTACGAGCAGTACTTC
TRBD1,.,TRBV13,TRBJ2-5,CASSLGGGQETQYF,TGTGCCAGCAGCTTAGGAGGGGGCCAGGAGACCCAGTACTTC
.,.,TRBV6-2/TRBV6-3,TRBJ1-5,CASSYQTTFLQPQHF,TGTGCCAGCAGTTACCAGACGACATTTCTTCAGCCCCAGCATTTT
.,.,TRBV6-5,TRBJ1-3,CASSYRQRSSGNTIYF,TGTGCCAGCAGTTACCGCCAACGGAGCTCTGGAAACACCATATATTTT
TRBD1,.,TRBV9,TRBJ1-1,CASSVVQGVNTEAFF,TGTGCCAGCAGCGTAGTCCAGGGGGTAAACACTGAAGCTTTCTTT
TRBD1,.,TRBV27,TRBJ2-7,CASSFNRGNYEQYF,TGTGCCAGCAGTTTCAACAGGGGAAACTACGAGCAGTACTTC
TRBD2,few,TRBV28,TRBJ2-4,CASSSTSGSKNIQYF,TGTGCCAGCAGTTCGACTAGCGGATCCAAAAACATTCAGTACTTC
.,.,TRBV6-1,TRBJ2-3,CASSDWHTDTQYF,TGTGCCAGCAGTGATTGGCACACAGATACGCAGTATTTT
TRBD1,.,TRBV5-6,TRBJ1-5,CASSFGTGNQPQHF,TGTGCCAGCAGCTTTGGGACAGGGAATCAGCCCCAGCATTTT
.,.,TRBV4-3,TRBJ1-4,CASSQETETVGEKLFF,TGCGCCAGCAGCCAAGAAACGGAGACGGTCGGGGAAAAACTGTTTTTT
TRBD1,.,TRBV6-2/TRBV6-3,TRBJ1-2,CASSYGDSWFGYGYTF,TGTGCCAGCAGTTACGGGGACAGCTGGTTCGGCTATGGCTACACCTTC
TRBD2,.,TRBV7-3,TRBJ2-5,CASSELGPGGARETQYF,TGTGCCAGCAGCGAATTGGGCCCGGGGGGGGCGCGTGAGACCCAGTACTTC
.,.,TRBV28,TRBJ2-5,CASSLGTRRYQETQYF,TGTGCCAGCAGTTTGGGCACCCGTCGGTACCAAGAGACCCAGTACTTC
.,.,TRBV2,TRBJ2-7,CASSLQGSVNYEQYF,TGTGCCAGCAGTTTACAGGGTAGCGTGAACTACGAGCAGTACTTC
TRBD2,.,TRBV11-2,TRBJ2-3,CASSSWTSGSSTDTQYF,TGTGCCAGCAGCTCATGGACTAGCGGGTCTAGCACAGATACGCAGTATTTT
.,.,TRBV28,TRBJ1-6,CASSLSSYNSPLHF,TGTGCCAGCAGTTTGAGCTCCTATAATTCACCCCTCCACTTT
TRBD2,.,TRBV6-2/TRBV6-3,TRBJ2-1,CASSRLAGSDEQFF,TGTGCCAGCAGTAGACTAGCGGGATCCGATGAGCAGTTCTTC
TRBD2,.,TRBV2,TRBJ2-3,CASSVASGRSDTQYF,TGTGCCAGCAGTGTGGCTAGCGGGAGATCCGATACGCAGTATTTT
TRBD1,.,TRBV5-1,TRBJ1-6,CACRDRDNSPLHF,TGCGCCTGCCGGGACAGAGATAATTCACCCCTCCACTTT
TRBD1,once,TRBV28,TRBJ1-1,CASTDRVGLGEAFF,TGTGCCAGCACCGACAGGGTGGGGTTGGGGGAAGCTTTCTTT
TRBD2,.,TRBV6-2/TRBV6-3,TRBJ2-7,CASSFSGRASEQYF,TGTGCCAGCAGTTTTAGCGGGAGGGCGTCAGAGCAGTACTTC
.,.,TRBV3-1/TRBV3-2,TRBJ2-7,CASSHLTTSSRGYEQYF,TGTGCCAGCAGTCACTTGACCACTAGCAGTAGGGGCTACGAGCAGTACTTC
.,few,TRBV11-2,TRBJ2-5,CASRYGFQETQYF,TGTGCCAGTAGGTACGGGTTTCAAGAGACCCAGTACTTC
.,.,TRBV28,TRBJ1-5,CASRDSQYSNQPQHF,TGTGCCAGCAGGGACAGCCAATATAGCAATCAGCCCCAGCATTTT
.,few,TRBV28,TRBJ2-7,CASGGRLVGHEQYF,TGTGCCAGCGGAGGACGACTAGTTGGCCACGAGCAGTACTTC
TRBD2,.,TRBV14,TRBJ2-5,CASSQDAGARETQYF,TGTGCCAGCAGCCAAGATGCGGGAGCAAGGGAGACCCAGTACTTC
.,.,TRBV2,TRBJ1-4,CASISGQGEKLFF,TGTGCCAGCATTAGCGGGCAGGGCGAAAAACTGTTTTTT
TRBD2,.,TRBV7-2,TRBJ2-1,CASSLGGTNNEQFF,TGTGCCAGCAGCTTAGGGGGGACTAACAATGAGCAGTTCTTC
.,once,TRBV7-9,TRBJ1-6,CASSLADPGGKVNSPLHF,TGTGCCAGCAGCTTAGCGGACCCCGGGGGGAAGGTTAATTCACCCCTCCACTTT